The rows below give T cell receptor beta chains drawn from one sample of a study of PD-L1 blockade in urothelial cancer. Libraries were prepared by immunoSEQ multiplex PCR; TCRdb keeps only in-frame clonotypes and omits some of them. This sample has 80,000 to 100,000 clones; around 76% occur once, and the top ten carry roughly 9.5%. The sequencing here drew on PBMCs, taken around atezolizumab (anti-PD-L1) treatment. These receptors were obtained from an older man with urothelial cancer. CDR3s include the opening cysteine and the closing phenylalanine or tryptophan. A D gene is named only where the DNA matches it firmly. Some rows mark clone size as missing; the rest say once, few, many or name a class of expanded clone.

.	TRBD2	TRBV5-4	TRBJ2-3	TGTGCCAGCAGCTTGGGGGGTCGCGGGAGTCGTACAGATACGCAGTATTTT	CASSLGGRGSRTDTQYF
.	.	TRBV19	TRBJ2-2	TGTGCCAGTACCCTAACTAGACCAAACACCGGGGAGCTGTTTTTT	CASTLTRPNTGELFF
.	TRBD1	TRBV7-2	TRBJ1-5	TGTGCCAGCAGCTTAAACAGGGGGAGCGATCAGCCCCAGCATTTT	CASSLNRGSDQPQHF
few	.	TRBV19	TRBJ2-7	TGTGCCAGTAGTACGCCGCGGGCGGATACCTACGAGCAGTACTTC	CASSTPRADTYEQYF
once	TRBD1	TRBV5-1	TRBJ1-1	TGCGCCAGCAGCTTCCTACAGGGGCGGAATGAAGCTTTCTTT	CASSFLQGRNEAFF
.	TRBD2	TRBV28	TRBJ2-5	TGTGCCAGCAGCGACATAGCGGGGGCCCAAGAGACCCAGTACTTC	CASSDIAGAQETQYF
.	TRBD2	TRBV7-9	TRBJ2-1	TGTGCCAGCAGACGAGCGTCTAGCGGAGAAAATGAGCAGTTCTTC	CASRRASSGENEQFF
.	TRBD1	TRBV7-2	TRBJ1-3	TGTGCCAGCACCTCTAGAACAGGGGCCGGAAACACCATATATTTT	CASTSRTGAGNTIYF
once	TRBD2	TRBV7-2	TRBJ2-7	TGTGCCAGCAGACCGCGGGAGGTAAGCGACGAGCAGTACTTC	CASRPREVSDEQYF
.	TRBD2	TRBV10-3	TRBJ2-7	TGTGCCATCAGTGAGTCTCACGGGAGGGCCTACGAGCAGTACTTC	CAISESHGRAYEQYF
.	.	TRBV19	TRBJ2-5	TGTGCCAGTAGTACCCGAGGAGAGACCCAGTACTTC	CASSTRGETQYF
.	TRBD1	TRBV5-1	TRBJ1-1	TGCGCCAGCAGCTTGGTCGGACAGGGAGGCACTGAAGCTTTCTTT	CASSLVGQGGTEAFF
.	TRBD2	TRBV19	TRBJ2-5	TGTGCCAGTAGTGACGCGGGACTAGGGGTTTGGGAGACCCAGTACTTC	CASSDAGLGVWETQYF
.	.	TRBV7-8	TRBJ1-1	TGTGCCAGCAGCCCAGGGAGGACTGAAGCTTTCTTT	CASSPGRTEAFF
.	.	TRBV20-1	TRBJ2-4	TGCAGTGCCCACGCCGGAAACATTCAGTACTTC	CSAHAGNIQYF
few	.	TRBV7-9	TRBJ1-2	TGTGCCAGCAGCCCGGGGGAACTTGTCTGGGGCTACACCTTC	CASSPGELVWGYTF
.	.	TRBV2	TRBJ2-6	TGTGCCAGCAGCGAGGGGGGGGCAGGGTCTGGGGCCAACGTCCTGACTTTC	CASSEGGAGSGANVLTF
.	.	TRBV11-2	TRBJ1-2	TGTGCCAGCAGCTTAGATGAGCAGGGGCGTCGCACCTTC	CASSLDEQGRRTF
.	TRBD2	TRBV11-3	TRBJ2-5	TGTGCCAGCAGCTTAGGACTAGCCCAAGAGACCCAGTACTTC	CASSLGLAQETQYF
.	TRBD1	TRBV5-1	TRBJ1-1	TGCGCCAGCAGCCCTAGGACAGGGACCACTGAAGCTTTCTTT	CASSPRTGTTEAFF
.	TRBD2	TRBV7-7	TRBJ2-5	TGTGCTAGCAGCTTAAACCCGGGAGGAAGCGAGACCCAGTACTTC	CASSLNPGGSETQYF
.	TRBD1	TRBV5-5	TRBJ1-2	TGTGCCAGCAGCCCTCGACAGGGAAGCTATGGCTACACCTTC	CASSPRQGSYGYTF
.	.	TRBV9	TRBJ1-2	TGTGCCAGCAGCGTCGACACATTCAACTATGGCTACACCTTC	CASSVDTFNYGYTF
.	.	TRBV20-1	TRBJ2-1	TGTGGTGGGGCCAATGAGCAGTTCTTC	CGGANEQFF
.	TRBD1	TRBV2	TRBJ1-6	TGTGCCAGCAGCGGTCGGCAGGGGGGATCACCCCTCCACTTT	CASSGRQGGSPLHF
.	.	TRBV7-3	TRBJ2-3	TGTGCCAGCAGCCCCCCGGGGACTGGACGCACAGATACGCAGTATTTT	CASSPPGTGRTDTQYF
once	.	TRBV19	TRBJ1-3	TGTGCCAGTAGTACCCCAGGCTCTGGAAACACCATATATTTT	CASSTPGSGNTIYF
.	TRBD1	TRBV2	TRBJ2-1	TGTGCCAGCAGTGTATCGACAGGGGACGGTGAGCAGTTCTTC	CASSVSTGDGEQFF
few	TRBD2	TRBV5-6	TRBJ2-7	TGTGCCAGCAGCAAGACTAGCGTCTACGAGCAGTACTTC	CASSKTSVYEQYF
.	.	TRBV19	TRBJ2-7	TGTGCCAGTAGTGTCCAAGGAGGGGGGGCGTTCGAGCAGTACTTC	CASSVQGGGAFEQYF
once	TRBD2	TRBV10-3	TRBJ2-1	TGTGCCATGGGGGGACTAGCGGGAGGATTAAATGAGCAGTTCTTC	CAMGGLAGGLNEQFF
.	.	TRBV29-1	TRBJ1-1	TGCAGCGTTGATCGGAGCACTGAAGCTTTCTTT	CSVDRSTEAFF
.	.	TRBV29-1	TRBJ2-5	TGCAGCGCTGGGGGGAAGGAGACCCAGTACTTC	CSAGGKETQYF
.	.	TRBV7-3	TRBJ2-1	TGTGCCAGCAGCTCCCCGGGGGGCCGATACAATGAGCAGTTCTTC	CASSSPGGRYNEQFF
.	TRBD2	TRBV7-6	TRBJ2-3	TGTGCCAGCAGCTCGTCACAGCGGGGGGGTTCCCTAGATACGCAGTATTTT	CASSSSQRGGSLDTQYF
.	.	TRBV19	TRBJ1-5	TGTGCCAGCAAAAACGGGGTTTACCAGAGCAATCAGCCCCAGCATTTT	CASKNGVYQSNQPQHF
.	.	TRBV5-1	TRBJ2-3	TGCGCCAGCAGCTTGGTTGGGGCGGCAGATACGCAGTATTTT	CASSLVGAADTQYF
few	.	TRBV25-1	TRBJ1-2	TGTGCCACCTATCATTCAATCGGGGGAAGGTATGGCTACACCTTC	CATYHSIGGRYGYTF
.	.	TRBV6-1	TRBJ1-1	TGTGCCAGCAGGTGGGAGGACATGAACACTGAAGCTTTCTTT	CASRWEDMNTEAFF
.	TRBD1	TRBV19	TRBJ2-3	TGTGCCAGTAGTATCCAGGGACAGGGGAGTAGCACAGATACGCAGTATTTT	CASSIQGQGSSTDTQYF
.	.	TRBV27	TRBJ2-6	TGTGCCAGCAGTTTATCCTCCGGGGCCAACGTCCTGACTTTC	CASSLSSGANVLTF
.	.	TRBV4-2	TRBJ2-7	TGTGCCAGCAGCTTGGACTCCGGGGAGCAGTACTTC	CASSLDSGEQYF
.	TRBD2	TRBV12-5	TRBJ2-1	TGTGCTAGTGGTCAACTAGCGGGAGGGGGCTACAATGAGCAGTTCTTC	CASGQLAGGGYNEQFF
.	.	TRBV21-1	TRBJ2-7	TGTGCCAGCAGCAGCGGGACAGGGTCCTACGAGCAGTACTTC	CASSSGTGSYEQYF
once	TRBD2	TRBV6-6	TRBJ2-1	TGTGCCAGCAGCCAGCGGGAGGGCTACAATGAGCAGTTCTTC	CASSQREGYNEQFF
.	.	TRBV27	TRBJ2-7	TGTGCCAGCAGTCTACAGGGCTCGCACGAGCAGTACTTC	CASSLQGSHEQYF
.	TRBD1	TRBV10-1	TRBJ2-1	TGCGCCAGCAGCGACGACAGGGGGGACAATGAGCAGTTCTTC	CASSDDRGDNEQFF
.	TRBD2	TRBV6-6	TRBJ2-3	TGTGCCAGCAGCGTCGAGCGGGGAAGAACAGATACGCAGTATTTT	CASSVERGRTDTQYF
few	.	TRBV5-1	TRBJ1-1	TGCGCCAGCAGCTTGGTGGGGGGGGCAGGGGTTATTGGTACTGAAGCTTTCTTT	CASSLVGGAGVIGTEAFF
.	.	TRBV14	TRBJ1-1	TGTGCCAGCAGCCAAGATAGGGGCGTGGGGGCTTTCTTT	CASSQDRGVGAFF